Below are 30 T cell receptor beta chains sequenced from a single sample in a study of blood T cell repertoires in COVID-19. Profiling relied on immunoSEQ multiplex PCR, and the TCRdb table lists in-frame clones only, not all of them. The table shows about 170,000 clones, with around 82% occurring only once. The sample comprised peripheral blood. These receptors all stem from a woman aged 80 or over with acute or convalescent COVID-19.

This clone has just one count. This sequence joins TRBV28 and TRBJ1-6; 7 bases line up with TRBD1. The CDR3 is 14 amino acids. Trimming took 6 bases from V and 8 from J; bases not matched to a gene: 7. Germline V gene sequence: CDR1 MDHEN, CDR2 SYDVKM. This CDR3 is CASSRTGVDSPLHF. In DNA form, the CDR3 reads TGTGCCAGCAGCCGAACAGGGGTCGATTCACCCCTCCACTTT.

This clone was seen more than once but under ten times. The rearrangement joins TRBV2 to TRBJ1-3; D gene unclear. The CDR3 covers 15 residues. Germline CDR1 SNHLY, CDR2 FYNNEI. Trimming pared 6 bases from V and 0 bases from J, leaving 12 bases between. The CDR3 nucleotides are TGTGCCAGCAGCGCCATTTGGAGCTCTGGAAACACCATATATTTT. Its protein is CASSAIWSSGNTIYF. The whole variable domain, filled in from reference TRBV2 and TRBJ1-3, reads EPEVTQTPSHQVTQMGQEVILRCVPISNHLYFYWYRQILGQKVEFLVSFYNNEISEKSEIFDDQFSVERPDGSNFTLKIRSTKLEDSAMYFCASSAIWSSGNTIYFGEGSWLTVV.

Written as DNA, the CDR3 is TGTGCCACCTCAAAACCCTATACGGAGGGCGAAAAACTGTTTTTT. Translated, it gives CATSKPYTEGEKLFF. The V gene is TRBV19, the J gene TRBJ1-4; D is uncertain. The germline V and J ends were trimmed by 10 bases and 8 bases, with 23 bases remaining between them. Germline V gene lookup returns CDR1 LNHDA and CDR2 SQIVND (reference sequence). This CDR3 contains 15 residues.

The chain has TRBV6-5 and TRBJ1-2; D remains unclear. V lost 2 bases and J lost 2, with 6 bases in between. CDR3 length equals 13 residues. Germline-derived CDR1 and CDR2 are MNHEY and SVGAGI. Here the CDR3 DNA reads TGTGCCAGCAGTTACGCCCGGAACTATGGCTACACCTTC. Amino acid sequence: CASSYARNYGYTF.

The J gene is TRBJ2-7, the V gene TRBV3-1 (or the pseudogene TRBV3-2); D gene uncertain. V gave up 1 base and J gave up 3 bases, with 10 bases separating them. CDR3 size: 14 residues. CDR1 and CDR2 (germline): LGHDT, YNNKEL (reference sequence). The CDR3 loop reads CASSQGLASYEQYF. For the CDR3, the DNA is TGTGCCAGCAGCCAAGGTTTAGCTAGCTACGAGCAGTACTTC.

The chain is built from TRBV30 and TRBJ1-4, with a tentative D call TRBD1 (5 bases). The CDR3 consists of 13 residues. Germline CDR1 and CDR2: GTSNPN and SVGIG (reference sequence). Trimming cost V 7 bases and J 4 bases, with 13 bases left between them. CDR3 DNA: TGTGCCTCCCATACGGGACTTAATGAAAAACTGTTTTTT. This codes for CASHTGLNEKLFF.

The chain couples TRBV7-2 to TRBJ1-1; D is perhaps TRBD1 (5 bases). The CDR3 is made up of 10 amino acids. Germline values: CDR1 SGHTA, CDR2 FQGNSA. The CDR3 DNA follows: TGTACTTCAGGGTATACTGAAGCTTTCTTT. Translating gives CTSGYTEAFF.

The chain employs TRBV9 and TRBJ2-7, with 11 bases that match TRBD2. J was trimmed by 6 bases and V by 0 bases; bases with no gene match: 2. The V gene's germline CDR1 is SGDLS and CDR2 YYNGEE. The CDR3 has 14 residues. The CDR3 nucleotides are TGTGCCAGCAGCGTAGCTACTAGCGGGGGCGAGCAGTACTTC. It codes for CASSVATSGGEQYF.

V and J are TRBV5-4 and TRBJ1-2, with D unresolved. The CDR3 sequence is 13 residues long. Deletions cut 1 base from V and 1 base from J, with 5 bases between. Germline V gives CDR1 SGHNT, CDR2 YYREEE (reference sequence). The CDR3 DNA is TGTGCCAGCAGCTTGCCGGTTAACTATGGCTACACCTTC. This codes for CASSLPVNYGYTF.

This clone has only a few counts. In DNA, the CDR3 is TGTGCCAGCAGTGAGAGCAATCAGCCCCAGCATTTT. Amino acid sequence: CASSESNQPQHF. The chain employs TRBV3-1 (or the pseudogene TRBV3-2) and TRBJ1-5, with no clear D. The CDR3 totals 12 residues. Germline assignment: CDR1 LGHDT and CDR2 YNNKEL (reference sequence). Deletions cut 6 bases from V and 1 base from J, with 4 bases between.

Details on this clone: The sample holds other DNA sequences that translate to the same CDR3. The rearrangement uses TRBV18 and TRBJ1-5, with D possibly matching TRBD1 (5 bases). The CDR3 is 13 residues long. Germline V CDR1 and CDR2: KGHSH, LQKENI. V gave up 2 bases and J gave up 7 bases, with 9 bases separating them. The CDR3 reads CASSPLEGQPQHF. The CDR3, as DNA: TGTGCCAGCTCACCATTGGAGGGGCAGCCCCAGCATTTT. Together with reference TRBV18 and TRBJ1-5, the CDR3 gives the full variable domain: NAGVMQNPRHLVRRRGQEARLRCSPMKGHSHVYWYRQLPEEGLKFMVYLQKENIIDESGMPKERFSAEFPKEGPSILRIQQVVRGDSAAYFCASSPLEGQPQHFGDGTRLSIL.

The V and J genes are TRBV5-6 and TRBJ2-5; D is uncertain. The V gene's germline CDR1 is SGHDT and CDR2 YYEEEE. V gave up 4 bases and J gave up 0 bases, with 4 bases separating them. CDR3 length: 12 amino acids. The CDR3 here is CASSQYQETQYF. CDR3 in DNA: TGTGCCAGCAGCCAGTACCAAGAGACCCAGTACTTC.

This clone was counted many times. The rearrangement joins TRBV11-2 to TRBJ2-7; 8 bases agree with TRBD1. The V and J ends lost 3 bases and 2 bases, in that order; junction bases with no gene match: 6. The CDR3 is 15 amino acids. Per germline, CDR1 SGHAT and CDR2 FQNNGV. In DNA form, the CDR3 reads TGTGCCAGCAGCTTGTCGACAGGGGCTCCCTACGAGCAGTACTTC. It translates to CASSLSTGAPYEQYF.

The chain combines TRBV2 with TRBJ2-1; the match to TRBD2 covers 8 bases. There are 17 residues in the CDR3. V gave up 7 bases and J gave up 5 bases; unmatched junction bases: 16. Germline lookup yields CDR1 SNHLY and CDR2 FYNNEI. The CDR3 bases are TGTGCCAGCAACACCCACCGAGGCGGGAGGTCAGACAATGAGCAGTTCTTC. This codes for CASNTHRGGRSDNEQFF.

The V and J genes are TRBV7-9 and TRBJ1-6; TRBD1 matches 12 bases. The CDR3 is made up of 15 amino acids. V trimming: 5 bases; J trimming: 10 bases; junction bases outside the gene matches: 6. Germline CDR1 is SEHNR and CDR2 is FQNEAQ (reference sequence). CDR3 sequence (DNA): TGTGCCAGCAGCAAGGGACAGGGGGCAGGATCACCCCTCCACTTT. As protein: CASSKGQGAGSPLHF.

The chain combines TRBV5-1 with TRBJ2-1; TRBD1 might be the D (5 bases). The CDR3 runs to 15 residues. Between the trimmed V and J ends, which lost 1 base and 6 bases, there was a span of 14 bases. Germline-derived CDR1 and CDR2 are SGHRS and YFSETQ. The CDR3 DNA sequence: TGCGCCAGCAGCTTGTCGGCAGGGCTATCCAATGAGCAGTTCTTC. Protein product: CASSLSAGLSNEQFF.

This chain connects TRBV11-3 to TRBJ2-3; TRBD2 aligns across 9 bases. The V segment lost 5 bases and the J segment 5 bases; nucleotides outside the gene matches: 8. The CDR3 is 15 residues long. Germline V gene lookup returns CDR1 SGHNT and CDR2 YENEEA. The DNA of the CDR3 is TGTGCCAGCAGCCAGACGGGACTAGCCGGAGATACGCAGTATTTT. Translation gives CASSQTGLAGDTQYF.

The chain couples TRBV6-4 to TRBJ1-2, with 9 bases that match TRBD1. The germline V gene encodes CDR1 MRHNA and CDR2 SNTAGT. This CDR3 contains 12 residues. With V trimmed by 6 bases and J by 5 bases, 1 base remained unmatched. The CDR3 DNA reads TGTGCCAGCAGGGGGACAGGGTATGGCTACACCTTC. Its translation is CASRGTGYGYTF.

This clone was observed at least ten times. The V call is TRBV11-1, the J call TRBJ2-7; D is unresolved. CDR3 length: 15 residues. Per the germline V gene, CDR1 is SGHAT and CDR2 is FQDESV (reference sequence). V lost 1 base and J lost 0, with 10 bases in between. The CDR3 region has the DNA TGTGCCAGCAGCTTAGTCCAGACACCCTCCTACGAGCAGTACTTC. This encodes CASSLVQTPSYEQYF.

The chain has TRBV19 and TRBJ2-3; D may be TRBD1 (6 bases). This CDR3 spans 13 amino acids. V was pared by 6 bases and J by 0 bases, with 7 bases between. From germline, CDR1 is LNHDA and CDR2 SQIVND (reference sequence). The CDR3 DNA is TGTGCCAGTAGGGACAGTAGCACAGATACGCAGTATTTT. Amino acid sequence: CASRDSSTDTQYF. Full variable domain (outside the CDR3, taken from reference TRBV19 and TRBJ2-3): DGGITQSPKYLFRKEGQNVTLSCEQNLNHDAMYWYRQDPGQGLRLIYYSQIVNDFQKGDIAEGYSVSREKKESFPLTVTSAQKNPTAFYLCASRDSSTDTQYFGPGTRLTVL.

The rearrangement links TRBV5-1 to TRBJ1-4, with a tentative D call TRBD1 (6 bases). The CDR3 is 15 residues long. V gave up 3 bases and J gave up 8 bases, with 17 bases separating them. Germline values: CDR1 SGHRS, CDR2 YFSETQ. CDR3 sequence reads: CASSSRGDTGEKLFF. The CDR3 bases are TGCGCCAGCAGCTCCCGGGGGGACACAGGGGAAAAACTGTTTTTT.

This clone was picked up one time. Additional DNA sequences in this sample encode the identical CDR3. For the CDR3, the DNA is TGTGCCAGTAGTATAGGCGGGGCTGAAGCTTTCTTT. Its translation: CASSIGGAEAFF. V gene TRBV19 combines with J gene TRBJ1-1; no clear D. V gave up 1 base and J gave up 6 bases, with 6 bases separating them. CDR3 size: 12 residues. The germline gives CDR1 LNHDA, CDR2 SQIVND (reference sequence).

The chain employs TRBV30 and TRBJ1-2; D is perhaps TRBD1 (5 bases). The germline V gene has CDR1 GTSNPN and CDR2 SVGIG (reference sequence). This CDR3 has 14 amino acids. V was pared by 1 base and J by 4 bases, with 13 bases between. Written as DNA, the CDR3 is TGTGCCTGGAGTGCGACAGTACGTAGCTATGGCTACACCTTC. It codes for CAWSATVRSYGYTF.

The chain recombines TRBV7-6 with TRBJ1-1, with unresolved D. CDR3 length: 13 residues. In germline, CDR1 is SGHVS, CDR2 FNYEAQ. V shed 5 bases and J shed 5 bases, with 12 bases lying between them. The DNA of the CDR3 is TGTGCCAGCAGCCCCGTTGGGCCAACTGAAGCTTTCTTT. Translation gives CASSPVGPTEAFF.

This chain joins TRBV5-1 and TRBJ1-1; D is perhaps TRBD1 (6 bases). Germline CDR1 and CDR2: SGHRS and YFSETQ. V lost 1 base, J lost 1 base, and 8 bases lay in between. The CDR3 spans 14 residues. CDR3: CASSLRTANTEAFF. In DNA, the CDR3 is TGCGCCAGCAGCTTGCGGACAGCGAACACTGAAGCTTTCTTT.

The V and J genes are TRBV18 and TRBJ2-5, with 11 bases fitting TRBD2. J was trimmed by 6 bases and V by 3 bases; bases with no gene match: 9. The CDR3 has 16 amino acids. Germline CDR1 reads KGHSH; CDR2 reads LQKENI. CDR3 DNA: TGTGCCAGCTCACCTTACACTAGCGGGAGATTCAAGACCCAGTACTTC. This translates into CASSPYTSGRFKTQYF.

This rearrangement joins TRBV6-1 to TRBJ1-2; D not resolved. There are 11 residues in the CDR3. Trimming took off 0 bases at V and 8 bases at J, with 4 bases between the two ends. CDR1 is MNHNS and CDR2 is SASEGT in the germline V gene. The CDR3 coding sequence is TGTGCCAGCAGTGAAGCGGGCGGCTACACCTTC. Protein sequence: CASSEAGGYTF.

CDR3 DNA: TGTGCCAGTAGTCCAGAGACAGGTGAAGCTTTCTTT. Residues: CASSPETGEAFF. V gene TRBV19 combines with J gene TRBJ1-1; TRBD1 might be the D (6 bases). This CDR3 is 12 amino acids long. V was shortened by 5 bases and J by 7 bases, with 11 bases between the two germline ends. Germline CDR1 LNHDA, CDR2 SQIVND (reference sequence). The full variable domain, completed using reference TRBV19 and TRBJ1-1, is DGGITQSPKYLFRKEGQNVTLSCEQNLNHDAMYWYRQDPGQGLRLIYYSQIVNDFQKGDIAEGYSVSREKKESFPLTVTSAQKNPTAFYLCASSPETGEAFFGQGTRLTVV.

CDR3 nucleotide sequence: TGTGCCAGCAGTCCCCAACAGGGTGAGCAGTTCTTC. Translated: CASSPQQGEQFF. The chain employs TRBV12-3 or TRBV12-4 and TRBJ2-1; tentatively, D is TRBD1 (6 bases). The CDR3 is made up of 12 amino acids. Trimming took 5 bases from V and 9 from J, leaving 11 bases between them.

The chain is built from TRBV4-2 and TRBJ1-2, with 10 nucleotides matching TRBD1. Germline V lookup: CDR1 LGHNA, CDR2 YNFKEQ. Trimming took 3 bases from V and 4 from J; bases not matched to a gene: 8. This CDR3 contains 16 residues. The CDR3 here is CASSQVGGQGTYGYTF. CDR3 DNA: TGTGCCAGCAGCCAGGTCGGGGGACAGGGGACCTATGGCTACACCTTC.